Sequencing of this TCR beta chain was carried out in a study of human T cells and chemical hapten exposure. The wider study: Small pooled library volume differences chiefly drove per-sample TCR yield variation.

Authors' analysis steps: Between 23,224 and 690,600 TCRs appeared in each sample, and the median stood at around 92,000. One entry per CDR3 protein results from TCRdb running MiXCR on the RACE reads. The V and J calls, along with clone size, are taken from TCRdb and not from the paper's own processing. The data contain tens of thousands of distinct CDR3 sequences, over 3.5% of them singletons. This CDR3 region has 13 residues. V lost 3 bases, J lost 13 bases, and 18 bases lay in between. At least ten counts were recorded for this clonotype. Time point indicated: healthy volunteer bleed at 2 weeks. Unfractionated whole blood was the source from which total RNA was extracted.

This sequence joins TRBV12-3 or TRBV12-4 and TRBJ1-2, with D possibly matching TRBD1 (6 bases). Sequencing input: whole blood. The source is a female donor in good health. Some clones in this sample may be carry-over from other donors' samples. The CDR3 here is CASSFREGGLPTF. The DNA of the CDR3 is TGTGCCAGCAGTTTTAGGGAGGGGGGGTTGCCCACCTTC.